This T cell receptor beta chain was found in a study of shared clonotypes between healthy human individuals. Clones were sequenced by immunoSEQ multiplex PCR, and TCRdb holds only the in-frame ones, with some missing. The data contain about 490,000 clones, roughly 78% of them seen just once; the ten biggest clones take up less than 15%. CDR3 length: 14 residues. Germline CDR1 reads SEHNR; CDR2 reads FQNEAQ (reference sequence). V lost 2 bases to trimming and J lost 9 bases, with 14 bases between them. The sequenced material came from PBMCs. The chain employs TRBV7-9 and TRBJ1-5; D unresolved. This TCR came from a woman in her thirties or forties in good health. Some clones in this sample may be carry-over from other donors' samples. CDR3 protein: CASSLSSRAGPQHF. As DNA, the CDR3 is TGTGCCAGCAGCTTATCATCCCGCGCTGGGCCCCAGCATTTT.